Detailed here is one T cell receptor beta chain. The CDR3 loop spans 15 amino acids. The V and J ends lost 1 base and 6 bases, in that order; junction bases with no gene match: 10. Germline-derived CDR1 and CDR2 are SGHDT and YYEEEE. Sequencing was performed with immunoSEQ multiplex PCR; in TCRdb, only in-frame clones are kept and a portion is missing. This sample has about 75,000 clones, with nearly 98% found just once. This sample stems from a study of technical replicates of blood from a few donors. This clonotype was sampled from a human donor in good health. Sequencing was carried out using T cells isolated from PBMCs. The chain carries TRBV5-6 and TRBJ2-7; 7 nucleotides line up with TRBD1. CDR3 bases: TGTGCCAGCAGCTTGCGGCGACAGGGAGCCTCCGAGCAGTACTTC. Its translation is CASSLRRQGASEQYF.